What follows are 32 T cell receptor beta chains derived from one specimen sequenced in a study of T cell responses to AZD1222 COVID-19 vaccine. TCRdb's table, derived via immunoSEQ multiplex PCR, lists solely in-frame clones and lacks some. This specimen shows around 140,000 clones; the ten leading clones hold about 2.2%. Input material: peripheral blood. The origin of the receptors is an adult in good health.

This rearrangement joins TRBV5-4 to TRBJ1-4, with TRBD1 matching 8 bases. The V gene's germline CDR1 is SGHNT and CDR2 YYREEE (reference sequence). J gave up 4 bases and V 4 bases, and 3 bases lay outside the gene matches. The CDR3 sequence is 14 residues long. The CDR3 protein is CASSQGTGNEKLFF. CDR3 nucleotides: TGTGCCAGCAGCCAAGGGACAGGTAATGAAAAACTGTTTTTT.

A remark on this clone: Germline is not matched at one junction end, which may reflect a read error. The chain combines TRBV14 with TRBJ1-4, with D perhaps matching TRBD1 (6 bases). The CDR3 runs 13 residues. Germline values: CDR1 SGHDN, CDR2 FVKESK. Here the CDR3 DNA reads TGTGCCAGCAGCCCGTACCAGTTACGGGACATATCTTTT. This sequence encodes CASSPYQLRDISF. Based on the CDR3 plus reference TRBV14 and TRBJ1-4, the full variable domain is EAGVTQFPSHSVIEKGQTVTLRCDPISGHDNLYWYRRVMGKEIKFLLHFVKESKQDESGMPNNRFLAERTGGTYSTLKVQPAELEDSGVYFCASSPYQLRDISFGSGTQLSVL.

The rearrangement uses TRBV30 and TRBJ1-5; the D gene is possibly TRBD1 (5 bases). The CDR3 is 12 residues long. Trimming pared 2 bases from V and 7 bases from J, leaving 9 bases between. Germline CDR1 is GTSNPN and CDR2 is SVGIG (reference sequence). In DNA form, the CDR3 reads TGTGCCTGGAGTCCGGGGCGACAGCCCCAGCATTTT. Protein product: CAWSPGRQPQHF.

J is TRBJ2-5 and V is TRBV5-1; no clear D gene. The CDR3 has 12 residues. V lost 7 bases to trimming and J lost 0 bases, with 7 bases between them. Germline lookup yields CDR1 SGHRS and CDR2 YFSETQ. The CDR3 region has the DNA TGCGCCAGCGCGGTGTACCAAGAGACCCAGTACTTC. Its translation is CASAVYQETQYF. The whole variable domain, filled in from reference TRBV5-1 and TRBJ2-5, reads KAGVTQTPRYLIKTRGQQVTLSCSPISGHRSVSWYQQTPGQGLQFLFEYFSETQRNKGNFPGRFSGRQFSNSRSEMNVSTLELGDSALYLCASAVYQETQYFGPGTRLLVL.

The V call is TRBV3-1 (or the pseudogene TRBV3-2), the J call TRBJ1-4, with D tentatively TRBD1 (6 bases). Germline CDR1 and CDR2: LGHDT and YNNKEL (reference sequence). V lost 4 bases, J lost 8 bases, and 17 bases lay in between. The CDR3 spans 15 residues. For the CDR3, the DNA is TGTGCCAGCAGCCCTACTTCGGGGGGCGAAGAAAAACTGTTTTTT. Translated, it gives CASSPTSGGEEKLFF.

On this clone itself: This sample includes further DNA sequences coding for the same CDR3. The genes are TRBV30 and TRBJ1-2, with 7 bases aligning to TRBD1. V gave up 0 bases and J gave up 8 bases; unmatched junction bases: 0. CDR1 is GTSNPN and CDR2 is SVGIG in the germline V gene (reference sequence). This CDR3 contains 11 residues. The chain's CDR3 is CAWSVGGGYTF. The DNA for the CDR3 is TGTGCCTGGAGTGTAGGGGGCGGCTACACCTTC.

J is TRBJ1-4 and V is TRBV7-9; D unclear. Germline values: CDR1 SEHNR, CDR2 FQNEAQ (reference sequence). This CDR3 is built from 13 residues. Trimming stripped 2 bases from V and 4 bases from J, with 5 bases between. DNA of the CDR3: TGTGCCAGCAGCTTAAATGGTAATGAAAAACTGTTTTTT. Translated, it gives CASSLNGNEKLFF.

V and J are TRBV3-1 (or the pseudogene TRBV3-2) and TRBJ1-2; possible D gene TRBD1, 5 bases. This CDR3 has 12 amino acids. Trimming removed 1 base at V and 8 bases at J, with 8 bases between. CDR1 LGHDT and CDR2 YNNKEL come from the germline V gene (reference sequence). This CDR3 reads CASSQAGGGYTF. The CDR3 nucleotides read TGTGCCAGCAGCCAAGCCGGGGGGGGCTACACCTTC.

As DNA, the CDR3 is TGTGCCAGCAGCGTGGGTTACTATGGCTACACCTTC. This gives the protein CASSVGYYGYTF. The chain carries TRBV9 and TRBJ1-2; no reliable D call. This CDR3 has 12 residues. Per the germline V gene, CDR1 is SGDLS and CDR2 is YYNGEE. V was trimmed by 2 bases and J by 3 bases, leaving 5 bases between them.

This sequence joins TRBV7-9 and TRBJ1-5; a weak D match, TRBD1 (6 bases). The CDR3 contains 14 residues. The V end lost 3 bases, the J end lost 3 bases, and 9 bases lay between the germline ends. CDR1 is SEHNR and CDR2 is FQNEAQ in the germline V gene (reference sequence). CDR3 sequence (DNA): TGTGCCAGCAGCTTGGGGGGCATCAATCAGCCCCAGCATTTT. Protein product: CASSLGGINQPQHF. Supplemented by reference TRBV7-9 and TRBJ1-5, the full variable domain reads DTGVSQNPRHKITKRGQNVTFRCDPISEHNRLYWYRQTLGQGPEFLTYFQNEAQLEKSRLLSDRFSAERPKGSFSTLEIQRTEQGDSAMYLCASSLGGINQPQHFGDGTRLSIL.

This chain links TRBV5-1 with TRBJ1-3; possible D gene TRBD1, 6 bases. Trimming removed 2 bases at V and 0 bases at J, with 12 bases between. CDR1 and CDR2 (germline): SGHRS, YFSETQ. The CDR3 length is 16 residues. In DNA form, the CDR3 reads TGCGCCAGCAGCTTACAGGGAGTAAGCTCTGGAAACACCATATATTTT. Amino acid sequence: CASSLQGVSSGNTIYF.

The chain links TRBV18 to TRBJ1-2; D is ambiguous. The CDR3 spans 13 residues. The germline V gene encodes CDR1 KGHSH and CDR2 LQKENI. The V end was cut by 3 bases, the J end by 2 bases, with 7 bases between. The DNA for the CDR3 is TGTGCCAGCTCACCGGGAGCAAACTATGGCTACACCTTC. Its protein is CASSPGANYGYTF.

The rearrangement uses TRBV5-6 and TRBJ2-7; TRBD1 matches at 7 bases. CDR1 and CDR2 from the germline V gene are SGHDT and YYEEEE. V dropped 5 bases and J dropped 2; count of bases not matched to a gene: 7. This CDR3 has 14 amino acids. CDR3 DNA sequence: TGTGCCAGCAGTACCAGACAGGGCCCCTACGAGCAGTACTTC. Protein sequence: CASSTRQGPYEQYF.

This chain connects TRBV6-6 to TRBJ1-2; D is possibly TRBD1 (6 bases). The CDR3 is 15 amino acids. CDR1 and CDR2 (germline): MNHNY, SVGAGI (reference sequence). Trimming stripped 1 base from V and 2 bases from J, with 11 bases between. The DNA for the CDR3 is TGTGCCAGCAGTTACTTTGGGGGCCAAAACTATGGCTACACCTTC. This codes for CASSYFGGQNYGYTF.

This chain uses TRBV5-1 with TRBJ2-5; D perhaps matches TRBD1 (6 bases). Looked up from germline, CDR1 is SGHRS and CDR2 is YFSETQ. This CDR3 has 13 residues. V dropped 5 bases and J dropped 5 bases, with 13 bases sitting between them. The CDR3 is CASRPTGRETQYF. The CDR3 DNA reads as TGCGCCAGCAGGCCCACAGGGCGGGAGACCCAGTACTTC.

This chain links TRBV6-5 with TRBJ2-7, with 11 bases aligning to TRBD1. The CDR3 is 16 amino acids. The junction had 11 bases not matched to a gene; V was cut back by 4 bases and J by 6 bases. The germline gives CDR1 MNHEY, CDR2 SVGAGI. The CDR3 protein is CASSSSARDRGFEQYF. In nucleotides, the CDR3 is TGTGCCAGCAGTTCCTCCGCTCGGGACAGGGGGTTCGAGCAGTACTTC.

The rearrangement joins TRBV4-1 to TRBJ2-3; weak D call: TRBD1 (6 bases). Trimming left V 1 base short and J 6 bases short, with 8 bases between. The CDR3 is 13 residues long. Germline values: CDR1 MGHRA, CDR2 YSYEKL. CDR3 residues: CASSQARGDTQYF. The CDR3 coding sequence is TGCGCCAGCAGCCAAGCTAGGGGGGATACGCAGTATTTT.

The chain has TRBV12-5 and TRBJ1-3; 8 bases are shared with TRBD1. Germline V CDR1 and CDR2: LGHNT, FRNRAP. With 0 bases clipped from V and 2 bases from J, the junction kept 6 bases outside the gene matches. The CDR3 totals 17 residues. CDR3 nucleotide sequence: TGTGCTAGTGGTTTGGTACTAGGACAGGGAACTGGAAACACCATATATTTT. This encodes CASGLVLGQGTGNTIYF.

The V gene is TRBV10-3, the J gene TRBJ1-1; TRBD1 aligns across 7 bases. The CDR3 is made up of 15 amino acids. Germline CDR1 ENHRY, CDR2 SYGVKD. Trimming removed 6 bases from V and 1 base from J; junction bases left unmatched: 8. The CDR3 sequence: CAIRDRQGSNTEAFF. The CDR3 nucleotides are TGTGCCATCAGGGATCGACAGGGATCGAACACTGAAGCTTTCTTT.

This chain uses TRBV19 with TRBJ2-5; 11 bases are a match to TRBD1. The V gene's germline CDR1 is LNHDA and CDR2 SQIVND (reference sequence). The J segment lost 6 bases and the V segment lost 1 base, leaving 4 bases of the junction unmatched. The CDR3 totals 15 residues. The chain's CDR3 is CASSIGTGGAQTQYF. The CDR3 nucleotides are TGTGCCAGTAGTATAGGGACAGGGGGCGCCCAGACCCAGTACTTC.

This chain links TRBV3-1 (or the pseudogene TRBV3-2) with TRBJ2-2, with 11 nucleotides matching TRBD2. CDR3 length: 17 amino acids. CDR1 is LGHDT, CDR2 YNNKEL, per germline (reference sequence). V was clipped by 5 bases and J by 7 bases; unmatched bases: 12. For the CDR3, the DNA is TGTGCCAGCAGCTCCAACGTAGCGGGGGGGCCTGGCGGGGAGCTGTTTTTT. Its protein product is CASSSNVAGGPGGELFF.

V usage is TRBV20-1 and J usage is TRBJ2-3; D might be TRBD1 or TRBD2, each matching 5 bases. V dropped 3 bases and J dropped 2 bases, with 15 bases sitting between them. This CDR3 is 15 amino acids long. CDR1 and CDR2 (germline): DFQATT, SNEGSKA (reference sequence). CDR3 coding DNA: TGCAGTGCTAGTATTGCGAGGGGATTCACAGATACGCAGTATTTT. It codes for CSASIARGFTDTQYF.

The rearrangement uses TRBV6-1 and TRBJ2-1; 9 bases align to TRBD2. V was pared by 2 bases and J by 6 bases, with 2 bases of the junction left unmatched. The CDR3 loop spans 14 amino acids. The germline V gene encodes CDR1 MNHNS and CDR2 SASEGT. Written as DNA, the CDR3 is TGTGCCAGCAGTGAACTAGCGGGGTTCAATGAGCAGTTCTTC. Protein product: CASSELAGFNEQFF.

This sequence joins TRBV5-1 and TRBJ2-3; perhaps TRBD1 as D (5 bases). Per the germline V gene, CDR1 is SGHRS and CDR2 is YFSETQ. Trimming took off 0 bases at V and 6 bases at J, with 14 bases between the two ends. The CDR3 consists of 15 residues. DNA of the CDR3: TGCGCCAGCAGCTTGGCCCTGGGGCAGATGGATACGCAGTATTTT. Protein product: CASSLALGQMDTQYF.

The rearrangement links TRBV29-1 to TRBJ1-2, with TRBD1 matching 9 bases. The CDR3 has 15 residues. The ends lost 5 bases at V and 7 bases at J; junction bases unmatched: 14. CDR1 SQVTM and CDR2 ANQGSEA come from the germline V gene. CDR3 in amino acids: CSVSSGTGKVVGYTF. The CDR3 DNA is TGCAGCGTTAGTTCCGGGACAGGGAAGGTTGTTGGCTACACCTTC.

The chain employs TRBV4-2 and TRBJ1-5, with a tentative D call TRBD1 (5 bases). This CDR3 region has 14 residues. Trimming pared 0 bases from V and 8 bases from J, leaving 11 bases between. Germline V gene sequence: CDR1 LGHNA, CDR2 YNFKEQ. As DNA, the CDR3 is TGTGCCAGCAGCCAAGATGGGTGGGGGAAGCCCCAGCATTTT. Protein sequence: CASSQDGWGKPQHF.

The chain combines TRBV7-3 with TRBJ1-2; D is possibly TRBD1 (5 bases). The germline gives CDR1 SGHTA, CDR2 FQGTGA. The ends were cut back, 2 bases at V and 3 bases at J, with 19 bases in the middle. The CDR3 has 17 amino acids. The CDR3 sequence is CASSLPERAMGDYGYTF. The CDR3 nucleotides read TGTGCCAGCAGCTTACCAGAAAGGGCAATGGGGGACTATGGCTACACCTTC. The variable domain in full, with the rest retrieved from reference TRBV7-3 and TRBJ1-2, is GAGVSQTPSNKVTEKGKYVELRCDPISGHTALYWYRQSLGQGPEFLIYFQGTGAADDSGLPNDRFFAVRPEGSVSTLKIQRTERGDSAVYLCASSLPERAMGDYGYTFGSGTRLTVV.

CDR3 residues: CASSLDSGGAYEQFF. The CDR3 DNA follows: TGTGCCAGTAGTCTCGATAGCGGGGGGGCCTATGAGCAGTTCTTC. The chain employs TRBV19 and TRBJ2-1; 11 nucleotides match TRBD2. The CDR3 loop spans 15 amino acids. The V gene end was trimmed by 5 bases and the J gene end by 8 bases; junction bases not matched to a gene: 8. Looked up from germline, CDR1 is LNHDA and CDR2 is SQIVND (reference sequence). The full variable domain, with the rest looked up from reference TRBV19 and TRBJ2-1, is DGGITQSPKYLFRKEGQNVTLSCEQNLNHDAMYWYRQDPGQGLRLIYYSQIVNDFQKGDIAEGYSVSREKKESFPLTVTSAQKNPTAFYLCASSLDSGGAYEQFFGPGTRLTVL.

V is TRBV4-1 and J is TRBJ1-4; perhaps TRBD1 as D (6 bases). Germline V lookup: CDR1 MGHRA, CDR2 YSYEKL. V shed 1 base and J shed 4 bases, with 10 bases lying between them. The CDR3 loop spans 15 amino acids. The CDR3 DNA reads TGCGCCAGCAGCCAAGTTGGACAGATTAATGAAAAACTGTTTTTT. It translates to CASSQVGQINEKLFF.

V gene TRBV28 combines with J gene TRBJ2-7; TRBD1 aligns across 7 bases. The CDR3 has 16 residues. Germline-derived CDR1 and CDR2 are MDHEN and SYDVKM. V gave up 1 base and J gave up 3 bases; unmatched junction bases: 9. CDR3 region: CASSLFVGQAHYEQYF. The DNA of the CDR3 is TGTGCCAGCAGTTTATTTGTAGGACAGGCCCACTACGAGCAGTACTTC. Full variable domain (remainder filled in from reference TRBV28 and TRBJ2-7): DVKVTQSSRYLVKRTGEKVFLECVQDMDHENMFWYRQDPGLGLRLIYFSYDVKMKEKGDIPEGYSVSREKKERFSLILESASTNQTSMYLCASSLFVGQAHYEQYFGPGTRLTVT.

The V gene is TRBV27, the J gene TRBJ1-1; D unresolved. The V end lost 2 bases, the J end lost 0 bases, and 10 bases lay between the germline ends. This CDR3 has 15 amino acids. The germline CDR1 and CDR2 sequences are MNHEY and SMNVEV (reference sequence). The CDR3 region has the DNA TGTGCCAGCAGTTTAAGTAAGACGATGAACACTGAAGCTTTCTTT. Translated: CASSLSKTMNTEAFF.

CDR3: CASSLAVGEGDPEAFF. Here the CDR3 DNA reads TGCGCCAGCAGCTTGGCCGTGGGCGAAGGAGATCCTGAAGCTTTCTTT. J is TRBJ1-1 and V is TRBV5-1; D uncertain. Trimming removed 0 bases at V and 6 bases at J, with 18 bases between. This CDR3 spans 16 amino acids. The germline CDR1 and CDR2 sequences are SGHRS and YFSETQ.